This TCR beta chain was captured by sequencing in a study of blood T cell repertoires in COVID-19. The table came from immunoSEQ multiplex PCR; TCRdb's copy has only in-frame clones and leaves some out. The sample contains 200,000 or so clones, around 77% of which appear only once. The CDR3 loop spans 16 amino acids. Germline assignment: CDR1 MRHNA and CDR2 SNTAGT. The V and J ends lost 5 bases and 3 bases, in that order; junction bases with no gene match: 9. Sequencing was performed on peripheral blood. This receptor was obtained from a man aged 55 to 70 with active or convalescent COVID-19. This chain connects TRBV6-4 to TRBJ2-2; the match to TRBD1 covers 7 bases. CDR3 sequence reads: CASSPRDSGDTGELFF. The DNA for the CDR3 is TGTGCCAGCAGTCCCCGGGACAGTGGGGACACCGGGGAGCTGTTTTTT.